The clone carrying this TCR beta chain was picked up one time. Sequencing was performed with immunoSEQ multiplex PCR; in TCRdb, only in-frame clones are kept and a portion is missing. This table has around 9,000 clones, about 85% appearing once. Germline CDR1 and CDR2: SGDLS and YYNGEE. With 2 bases clipped from V and 3 bases from J, the junction kept 2 bases outside the gene matches. This CDR3 has 15 amino acids. The data originate from a study of T cells after posttransplantation cyclophosphamide. Busulfan-fludarabine conditioning, marrow transplant, and cyclophosphamide on days +3 and +4 were administered.

The chain is built from TRBV9 and TRBJ2-2, with TRBD2 matching 9 bases. Sequencing used PBMCs, obtained after allogeneic stem cell transplant with posttransplant cyclophosphamide. The TCR was taken from a female patient between 35 and 55 years old who received an allogeneic stem cell transplant from an unrelated donor, was CMV-positive, and had no GVHD. T cells may partly derive from the graft donor. The CDR3 DNA sequence: TGTGCCAGCAGCGTGGCGGGGGGGCACACCGGGGAGCTGTTTTTT. Residues: CASSVAGGHTGELFF. The full variable domain, rest sourced from reference TRBV9 and TRBJ2-2, is DSGVTQTPKHLITATGQRVTLRCSPRSGDLSVYWYQQSLDQGLQFLIQYYNGEERAKGNILERFSAQQFPDLHSELNLSSLELGDSALYFCASSVAGGHTGELFFGEGSRLTVL.